This T cell receptor (beta chain) was profiled in a study of blood T cell repertoires in COVID-19. Study overall: Specimens from acute and convalescent COVID-19 originated in the United States, Italy and Spain. Nucleic acid was either cDNA or gDNA, and it came from T cells, B-cell-depleted T cells, or PBMCs.

This CDR3 is built from 14 residues. V was trimmed by 1 base and J by 8 bases, leaving 11 bases between them. Germline values: CDR1 LGHDT, CDR2 YNNKEL (reference sequence). Which cohort a participant joined came from the clinical history participants gave. Symptom resolution, clearance, or two negative PCRs marked donors in Cohort 3 as recovered. TCRdb's copy holds only in-frame clones and misses some; the assay was immunoSEQ multiplex PCR. The sample includes about 400,000 clones, 85% to 90% seen only once; the top ten take 10%. Sequences were obtained from PBMCs or T cells enriched from blood (not recorded which). The genes are TRBV3-1 (or the pseudogene TRBV3-2) and TRBJ1-4; D remains ambiguous. The TCR comes from a woman in her forties or fifties who had recovered from COVID-19. The CDR3 reads CASSQGPSGEKLFF. Here the CDR3 DNA reads TGTGCCAGCAGCCAAGGCCCCAGCGGCGAAAAACTGTTTTTT.